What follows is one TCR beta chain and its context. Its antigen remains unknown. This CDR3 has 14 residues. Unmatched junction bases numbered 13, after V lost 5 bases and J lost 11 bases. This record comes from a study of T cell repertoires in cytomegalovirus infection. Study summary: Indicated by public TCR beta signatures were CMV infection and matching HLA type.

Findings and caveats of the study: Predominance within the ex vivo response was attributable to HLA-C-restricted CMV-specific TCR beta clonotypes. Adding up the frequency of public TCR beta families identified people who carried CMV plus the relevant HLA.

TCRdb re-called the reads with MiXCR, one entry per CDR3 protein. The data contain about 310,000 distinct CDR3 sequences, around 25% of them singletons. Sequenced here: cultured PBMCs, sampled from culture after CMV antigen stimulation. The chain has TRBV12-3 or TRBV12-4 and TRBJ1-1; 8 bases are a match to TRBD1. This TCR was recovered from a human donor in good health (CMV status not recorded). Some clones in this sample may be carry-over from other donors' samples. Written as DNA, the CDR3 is TGTGCCAGCAGTGATCCAGGGGGCCTGGGGGTCGCTTTCTTT. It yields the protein CASSDPGGLGVAFF.